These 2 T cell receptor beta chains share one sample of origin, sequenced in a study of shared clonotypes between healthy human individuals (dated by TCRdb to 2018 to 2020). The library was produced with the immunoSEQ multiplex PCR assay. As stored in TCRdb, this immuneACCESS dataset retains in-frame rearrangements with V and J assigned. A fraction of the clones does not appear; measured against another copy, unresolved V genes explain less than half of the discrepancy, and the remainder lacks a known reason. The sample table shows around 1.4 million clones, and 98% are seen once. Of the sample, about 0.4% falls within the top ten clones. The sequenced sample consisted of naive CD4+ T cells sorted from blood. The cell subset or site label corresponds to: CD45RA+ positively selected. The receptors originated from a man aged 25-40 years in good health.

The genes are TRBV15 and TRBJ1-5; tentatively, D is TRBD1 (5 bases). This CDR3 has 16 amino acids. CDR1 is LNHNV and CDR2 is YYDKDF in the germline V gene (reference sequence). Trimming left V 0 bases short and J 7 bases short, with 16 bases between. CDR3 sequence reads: CATSRDREGRGQPQHF. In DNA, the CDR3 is TGTGCCACCAGCAGAGATCGGGAGGGGCGAGGACAGCCCCAGCATTTT.

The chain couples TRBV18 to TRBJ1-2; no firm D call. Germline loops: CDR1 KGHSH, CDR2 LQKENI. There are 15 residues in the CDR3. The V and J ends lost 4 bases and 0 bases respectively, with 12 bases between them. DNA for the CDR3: TGTGCCAGCTCACAGGACCGACTTACTAACTATGGCTACACCTTC. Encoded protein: CASSQDRLTNYGYTF.